These 4 T cell receptor beta chains came from one sample sequenced in a study of CD8 T cells in Susac syndrome. After extraction with the RNeasy kit, about 0.45 to 1 ug of the RNA was reverse transcribed using random hexamers. One entry per CDR3 protein, called by TCRdb with MiXCR from the immunoSEQ multiplex PCR reads. The sample includes over 150,000 distinct CDR3 sequences, just under 95% of them seen just once. The material sequenced was CD4+ T cells from PBMCs. These receptors came from a human donor with Susac syndrome.

V usage is TRBV30 and J usage is TRBJ1-1; D is ambiguous. V lost 0 bases and J 6 bases, leaving 11 bases between the germline ends. Germline CDR1 reads GTSNPN; CDR2 reads SVGIG (reference sequence). CDR3 length equals 13 residues. CDR3 DNA: TGTGCCTGGAGTGTACGGTCAGATGCTGAAGCTTTCTTT. Protein product: CAWSVRSDAEAFF.

The chain uses TRBV20-1 and TRBJ1-1; maybe TRBD1 (6 bases). The CDR3 has 14 residues. Trimming cost V 3 bases and J 0 bases, with 11 bases left between them. Germline V CDR1 and CDR2: DFQATT, SNEGSKA (reference sequence). For the CDR3, the DNA is TGCAGTGCTAGGTCAGGGGCAGTGAACACTGAAGCTTTCTTT. Translation gives CSARSGAVNTEAFF.

This chain joins TRBV20-1 and TRBJ2-1; 16 nucleotides align to TRBD2. Germline V gene sequence: CDR1 DFQATT, CDR2 SNEGSKA (reference sequence). The CDR3 runs 17 residues. CDR3 sequence: CSGPPGLAGGPGNEQFF. DNA for the CDR3: TGCAGCGGCCCCCCGGGACTAGCGGGAGGGCCGGGCAATGAGCAGTTCTTC.

The chain employs TRBV4-1 and TRBJ1-1; D is unclear. Germline V gene data show CDR1 as MGHRA and CDR2 as YSYEKL. Between the trimmed V and J ends, which lost 1 base and 11 bases, there was a span of 5 bases. The CDR3 spans 10 residues. The CDR3 bases are TGCGCCAGCAGCCAAGGGCGGGCTTTCTTT. Its protein product is CASSQGRAFF.